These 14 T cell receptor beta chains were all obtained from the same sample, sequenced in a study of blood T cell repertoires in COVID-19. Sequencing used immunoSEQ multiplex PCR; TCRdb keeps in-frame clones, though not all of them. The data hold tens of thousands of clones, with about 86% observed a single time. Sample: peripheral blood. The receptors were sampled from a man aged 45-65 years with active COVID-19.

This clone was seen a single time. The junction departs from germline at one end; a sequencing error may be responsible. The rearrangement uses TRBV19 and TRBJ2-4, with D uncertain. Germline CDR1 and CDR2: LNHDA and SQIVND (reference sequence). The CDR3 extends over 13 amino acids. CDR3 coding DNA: TGTGCCAGTAGTATAGATCCGAGGAATCATTTGGACTTC. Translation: CASSIDPRNHLDF.

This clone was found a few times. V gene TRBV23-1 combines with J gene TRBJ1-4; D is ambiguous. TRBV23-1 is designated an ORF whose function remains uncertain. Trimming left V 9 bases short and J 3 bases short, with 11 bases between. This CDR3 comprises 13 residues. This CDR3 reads CASRREPNEKLFF. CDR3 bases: TGCGCCAGTAGAAGGGAGCCTAATGAAAAACTGTTTTTT.

The CDR3 is CASSPTSGTEAFF. The CDR3 DNA reads as TGTGCCAGCAGTCCGACCTCGGGCACTGAAGCTTTCTTT. The chain joins TRBV28 to TRBJ1-1; D gene unclear. The CDR3 is made up of 13 amino acids. The germline V and J ends were trimmed by 5 bases and 4 bases, with 11 bases remaining between them. CDR1 is MDHEN and CDR2 is SYDVKM in the germline V gene.

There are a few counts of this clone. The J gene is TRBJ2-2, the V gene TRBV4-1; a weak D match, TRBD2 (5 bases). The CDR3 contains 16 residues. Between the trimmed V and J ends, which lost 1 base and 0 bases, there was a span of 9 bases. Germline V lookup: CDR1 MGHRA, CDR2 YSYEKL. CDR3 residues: CASSQGAAANTGELFF. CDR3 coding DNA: TGCGCCAGCAGCCAAGGTGCAGCGGCGAACACCGGGGAGCTGTTTTTT.

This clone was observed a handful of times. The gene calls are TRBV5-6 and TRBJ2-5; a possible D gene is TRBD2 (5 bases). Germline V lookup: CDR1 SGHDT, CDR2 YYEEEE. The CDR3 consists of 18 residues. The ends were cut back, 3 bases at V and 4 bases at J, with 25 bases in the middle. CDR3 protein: CASSSISGAEGPLETQYF. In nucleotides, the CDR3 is TGTGCCAGCAGCTCTATCTCAGGAGCCGAGGGTCCGTTAGAGACCCAGTACTTC.

In nucleotides, the CDR3 is TGCGCCAGCAGCCCGGAGGGAGATTCTAAGCGGGAGCTGTTTTTT. Encoded protein: CASSPEGDSKRELFF. The rearrangement uses TRBV5-1 and TRBJ2-2; D might be TRBD2 (6 bases). Trimming left V 4 bases short and J 9 bases short, with 19 bases between. CDR1 is SGHRS, CDR2 YFSETQ, per germline. The length of the CDR3 is 15 residues.

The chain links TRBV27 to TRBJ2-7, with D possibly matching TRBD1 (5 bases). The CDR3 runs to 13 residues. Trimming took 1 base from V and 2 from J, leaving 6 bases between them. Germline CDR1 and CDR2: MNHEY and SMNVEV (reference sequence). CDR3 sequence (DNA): TGTGCCAGCAGTTTATTAGGGGCCTACGAGCAGTACTTC. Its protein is CASSLLGAYEQYF.

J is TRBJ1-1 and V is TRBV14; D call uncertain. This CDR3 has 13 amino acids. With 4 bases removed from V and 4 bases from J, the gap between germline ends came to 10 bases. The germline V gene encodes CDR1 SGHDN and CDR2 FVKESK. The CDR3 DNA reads TGTGCCAGCAGCCCTAATGGAGGCACTGAAGCTTTCTTT. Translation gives CASSPNGGTEAFF. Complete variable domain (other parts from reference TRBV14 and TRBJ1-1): EAGVTQFPSHSVIEKGQTVTLRCDPISGHDNLYWYRRVMGKEIKFLLHFVKESKQDESGMPNNRFLAERTGGTYSTLKVQPAELEDSGVYFCASSPNGGTEAFFGQGTRLTVV.

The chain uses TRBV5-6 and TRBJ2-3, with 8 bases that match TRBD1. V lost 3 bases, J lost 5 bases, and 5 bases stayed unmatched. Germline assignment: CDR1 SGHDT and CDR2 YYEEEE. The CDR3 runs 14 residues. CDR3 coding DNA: TGTGCCAGCAGCTCGGACAGGGAGAGAGATACGCAGTATTTT. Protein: CASSSDRERDTQYF.

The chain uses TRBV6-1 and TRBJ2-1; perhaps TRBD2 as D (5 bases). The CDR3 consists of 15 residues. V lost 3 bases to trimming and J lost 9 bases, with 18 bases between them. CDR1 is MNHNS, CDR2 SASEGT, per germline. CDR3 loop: CASSDGGRHISEQFF. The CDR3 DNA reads TGTGCCAGCAGTGACGGTGGGAGACATATAAGTGAGCAGTTCTTC.

The CDR3, as DNA: TGTGCCAGCAGCTTGGAACTAGCCTATGAGCAGTTCTTC. Translation gives CASSLELAYEQFF. V and J are TRBV5-4 and TRBJ2-1, with TRBD2 as a possible D gene (6 bases). The germline V gene has CDR1 SGHNT and CDR2 YYREEE (reference sequence). CDR3 size: 13 residues. The V end lost 0 bases, the J end lost 8 bases, and 9 bases lay between the germline ends. Supplemented by reference TRBV5-4 and TRBJ2-1, the full variable domain reads ETGVTQSPTHLIKTRGQQVTLRCSSQSGHNTVSWYQQALGQGPQFIFQYYREEENGRGNFPPRFSGLQFPNYSSELNVNALELDDSALYLCASSLELAYEQFFGPGTRLTVL.

The CDR3 DNA follows: TGTGCCAGCAGCACTAGTCTTAATGAGCAGTTCTTC. This codes for CASSTSLNEQFF. The chain combines TRBV6-2 or TRBV6-3 with TRBJ2-1, with D possibly TRBD2 on 5 matching bases. The CDR3 runs to 12 residues. Germline V gene lookup returns CDR1 MNHEY and CDR2 SVGEGT. Trimming cost V 6 bases and J 7 bases, with 10 bases left between them.

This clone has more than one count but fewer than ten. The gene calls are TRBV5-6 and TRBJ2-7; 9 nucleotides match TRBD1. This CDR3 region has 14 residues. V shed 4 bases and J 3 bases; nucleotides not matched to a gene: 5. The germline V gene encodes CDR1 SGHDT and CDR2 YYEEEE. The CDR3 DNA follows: TGTGCCAGCAGCACATACAGGGGGCTCTACGAGCAGTACGTC. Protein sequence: CASSTYRGLYEQYV.

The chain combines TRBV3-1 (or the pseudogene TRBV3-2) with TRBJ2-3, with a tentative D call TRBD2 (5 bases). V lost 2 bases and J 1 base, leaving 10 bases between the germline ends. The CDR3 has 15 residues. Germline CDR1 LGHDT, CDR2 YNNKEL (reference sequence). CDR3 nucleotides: TGTGCCAGCAGCCAACTCTCCGGGGGCACAGATACGCAGTATTTT. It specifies CASSQLSGGTDTQYF.